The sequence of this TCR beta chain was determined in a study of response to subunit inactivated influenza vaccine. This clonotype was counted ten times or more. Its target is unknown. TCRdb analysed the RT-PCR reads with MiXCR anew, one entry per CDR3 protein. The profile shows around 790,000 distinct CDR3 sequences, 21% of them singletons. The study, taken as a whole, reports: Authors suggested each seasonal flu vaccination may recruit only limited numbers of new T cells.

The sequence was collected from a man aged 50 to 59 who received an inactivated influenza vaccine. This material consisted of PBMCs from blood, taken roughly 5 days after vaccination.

CDR3 DNA sequence: TGTGCCAGCAGTACCGCGGGGTGGGAGAAGTACTTC. This encodes CASSTAGWEKYF. This chain joins TRBV28 and TRBJ2-7; D might be TRBD2 (6 bases). Germline CDR1 is MDHEN and CDR2 is SYDVKM. CDR3 size: 12 residues. V was trimmed by 5 bases and J by 11 bases, leaving 16 bases between them.